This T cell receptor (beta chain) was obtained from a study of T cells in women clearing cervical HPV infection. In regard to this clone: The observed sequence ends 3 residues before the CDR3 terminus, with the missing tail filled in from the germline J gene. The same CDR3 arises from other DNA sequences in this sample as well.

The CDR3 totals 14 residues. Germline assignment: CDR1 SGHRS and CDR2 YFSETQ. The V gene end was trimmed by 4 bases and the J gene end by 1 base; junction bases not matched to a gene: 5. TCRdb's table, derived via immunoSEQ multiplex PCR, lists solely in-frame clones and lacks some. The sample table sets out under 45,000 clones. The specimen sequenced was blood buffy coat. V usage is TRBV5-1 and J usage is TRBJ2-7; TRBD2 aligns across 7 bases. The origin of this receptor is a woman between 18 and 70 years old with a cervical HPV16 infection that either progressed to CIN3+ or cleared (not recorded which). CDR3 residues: CASSGTGGSYEQYF. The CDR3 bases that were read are TGCGCCAGCAGCGGGACCGGGGGGTCCTACGAG.